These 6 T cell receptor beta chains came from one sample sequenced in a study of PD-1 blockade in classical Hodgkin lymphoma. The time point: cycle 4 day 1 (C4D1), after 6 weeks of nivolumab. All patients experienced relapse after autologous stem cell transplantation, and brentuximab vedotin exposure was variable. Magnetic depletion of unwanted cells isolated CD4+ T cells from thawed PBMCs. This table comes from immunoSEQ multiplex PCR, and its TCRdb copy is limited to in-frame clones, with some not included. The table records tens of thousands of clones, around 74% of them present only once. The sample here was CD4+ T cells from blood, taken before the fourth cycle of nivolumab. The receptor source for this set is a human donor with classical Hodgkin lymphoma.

The DNA for the CDR3 is TGTGCCAGCAGTTTCACACCGGGGGGCACAGATACGCAGTATTTT. It encodes CASSFTPGGTDTQYF. The chain links TRBV6-1 to TRBJ2-3, with D possibly TRBD2 on 6 matching bases. The CDR3 length is 15 residues. V was shortened by 5 bases and J by 1 base, with 13 bases between the two germline ends. Germline assignment: CDR1 MNHNS and CDR2 SASEGT.

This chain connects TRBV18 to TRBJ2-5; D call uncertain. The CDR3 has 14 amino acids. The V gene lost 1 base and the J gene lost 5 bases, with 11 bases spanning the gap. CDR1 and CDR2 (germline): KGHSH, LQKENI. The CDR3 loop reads CASSPRPSLETQYF. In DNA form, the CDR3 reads TGTGCCAGCTCACCACGTCCCTCCTTGGAGACCCAGTACTTC.

The chain's CDR3 is CASSPDRGRLGYTF. CDR3 nucleotide sequence: TGTGCCAGCTCTCCGGACAGGGGGCGACTTGGCTACACCTTC. The chain couples TRBV18 to TRBJ1-2, with 11 nucleotides matching TRBD1. V was pared by 6 bases and J by 7 bases, with 7 bases of the junction left unmatched. Germline CDR1 KGHSH, CDR2 LQKENI. CDR3 length equals 14 residues.

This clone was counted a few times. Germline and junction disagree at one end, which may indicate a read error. The CDR3 reads CASTQGYEQYF. CDR3 DNA sequence: TGTGCCAGCACCCAAGGGTACGAGCAGTACTTC. V usage is TRBV14 and J usage is TRBJ2-7, with D uncertain. Germline loops: CDR1 SGHDN, CDR2 FVKESK. This CDR3 is 11 amino acids long.

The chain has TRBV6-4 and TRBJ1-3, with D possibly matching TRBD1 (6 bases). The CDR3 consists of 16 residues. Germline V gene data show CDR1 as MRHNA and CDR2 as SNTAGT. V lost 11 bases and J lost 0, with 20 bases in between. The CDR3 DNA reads TGTGCCCAAGTCGTGGCAGGGGTGATCTCTGGAAACACCATATATTTT. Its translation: CAQVVAGVISGNTIYF.

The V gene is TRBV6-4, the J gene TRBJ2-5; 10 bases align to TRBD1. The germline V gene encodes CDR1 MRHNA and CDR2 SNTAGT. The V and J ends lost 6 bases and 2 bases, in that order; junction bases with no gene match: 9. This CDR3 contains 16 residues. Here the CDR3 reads CASREDRGTPQETQYF. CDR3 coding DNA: TGTGCCAGCAGGGAGGACAGGGGGACCCCTCAAGAGACCCAGTACTTC.